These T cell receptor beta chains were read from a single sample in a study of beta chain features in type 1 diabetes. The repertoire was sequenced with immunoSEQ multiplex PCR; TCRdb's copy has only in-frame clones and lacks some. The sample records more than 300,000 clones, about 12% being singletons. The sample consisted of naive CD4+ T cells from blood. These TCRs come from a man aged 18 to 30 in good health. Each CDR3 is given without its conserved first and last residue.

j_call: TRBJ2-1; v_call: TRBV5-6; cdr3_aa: ASSFNTGYNEQF
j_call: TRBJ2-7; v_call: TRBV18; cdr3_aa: ASSWTEAYEQY
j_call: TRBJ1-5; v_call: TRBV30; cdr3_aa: AGGGGNQPQH
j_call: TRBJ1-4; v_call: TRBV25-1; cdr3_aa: ASSGRDRGRINEKLF
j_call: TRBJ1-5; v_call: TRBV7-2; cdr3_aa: ASSLRDNQPQH
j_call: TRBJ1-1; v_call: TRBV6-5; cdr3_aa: ASSLQGGTEAF
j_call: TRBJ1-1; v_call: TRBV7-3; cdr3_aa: ASSPRRASGTEAF
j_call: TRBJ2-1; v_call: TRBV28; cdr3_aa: ASSSGQGAFEQF
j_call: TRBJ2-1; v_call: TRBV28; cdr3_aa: ASSFWGRASYNEQF
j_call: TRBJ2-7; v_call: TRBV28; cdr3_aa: ASSLYYEQY
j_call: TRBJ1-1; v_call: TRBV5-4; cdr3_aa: ASSQRTGGGTEAF
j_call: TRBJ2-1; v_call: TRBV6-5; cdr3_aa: ASRQLAASYNEQF